Shown below are 3 T cell receptor beta chains from a single sample sequenced in a study of T cell responses to AZD1222 COVID-19 vaccine (dated by TCRdb to about 2021). The time point label, as the study defines it: about 28 days (+/-7) after the second vaccine dose. The library was obtained by the immunoSEQ multiplex PCR assay. The table was pulled from immuneACCESS by TCRdb, which kept in-frame rearrangements only. Such tables lose some clones; where checked, under half of the loss comes from unresolved V genes, and the rest has no known cause. This sample comprises some 99,000 clones, 70% to 85% of them detected only once. The ten largest clones take up more than 13% of the sample. The sample was peripheral blood, taken 28 days after the second AZD1222 dose. The receptors come from an adult who received the AZD1222 COVID-19 vaccine.

V gene TRBV9 combines with J gene TRBJ2-2; D gene uncertain. Germline loops: CDR1 SGDLS, CDR2 YYNGEE. V dropped 1 base and J dropped 5 bases, with 18 bases sitting between them. This CDR3 comprises 17 residues. The CDR3 sequence is CASSVPKEKVRTGELFF. For the CDR3, the DNA is TGTGCCAGCAGCGTACCGAAAGAGAAAGTACGAACCGGGGAGCTGTTTTTT. The entire variable domain, with the rest obtained from reference TRBV9 and TRBJ2-2, is as follows: DSGVTQTPKHLITATGQRVTLRCSPRSGDLSVYWYQQSLDQGLQFLIQYYNGEERAKGNILERFSAQQFPDLHSELNLSSLELGDSALYFCASSVPKEKVRTGELFFGEGSRLTVL.

This clone turned up a few times. The V and J genes are TRBV7-2 and TRBJ1-2; no clear D. The CDR3 has 14 residues. CDR1 and CDR2 from the germline V gene are SGHTA and FQGNSA. Trimming pared 3 bases from V and 8 bases from J, leaving 16 bases between. The CDR3 loop is CASSFYSKSRGYTF. The DNA of the CDR3 is TGTGCCAGCAGCTTCTACTCGAAGTCGCGAGGCTACACCTTC.

This clone is a singleton in its sample. The CDR3 DNA is TGTGCCAGCAGCTTAGTGATGGATAGAAGAGATACGCAGTATTTT. Protein product: CASSLVMDRRDTQYF. V usage is TRBV7-9 and J usage is TRBJ2-3; D is ambiguous. Trimming stripped 1 base from V and 5 bases from J, with 13 bases between. Germline CDR1 reads SEHNR; CDR2 reads FQNEAQ (reference sequence). The CDR3 extends over 15 amino acids.